These T cell receptor beta chains were read from a single sample in a study of graft-versus-host responses after intestinal transplantation. Clones were sequenced by immunoSEQ multiplex PCR, and TCRdb holds only the in-frame ones, with some missing. This sample carries 40,000 to 45,000 clones, roughly 96% of them seen once, and the ten largest clones take about 0.54%. The antigens of these receptors remain unknown. The source material was unstimulated CD8+ T cells sorted from spleen or lymph node cells, sampled before transplant. These receptors were obtained from a human donor who was the organ donor for an intestinal transplant. The CDR3 runs from the conserved cysteine through the conserved F or W. Fields, in order: clone size, V gene, J gene, D gene, CDR3 protein, CDR3 DNA. D genes are given only for firm matches. Expanded clones get a size class; other rows say once, few or many, or leave the size out.

>once|TRBV14|TRBJ1-2|-
CASSSDSYYGYTF
TGTGCCAGCAGCTCGGACAGTTACTATGGCTACACCTTC
>-|TRBV9|TRBJ2-1|TRBD2
CASSAHQRGYNEQFF
TGTGCCAGCAGCGCCCACCAGCGGGGCTACAATGAGCAGTTCTTC
>-|TRBV5-1|TRBJ1-1|-
CASSFRDPNTEAFF
TGCGCCAGCAGCTTTCGGGACCCCAACACTGAAGCTTTCTTT
>-|TRBV19|TRBJ1-5|-
CASSIGRDQPQHF
TGTGCCAGTAGTATAGGTAGGGATCAGCCCCAGCATTTT
>-|TRBV20-1|TRBJ2-7|-
CSARYRYEQYF
TGCAGTGCTAGATACCGCTACGAGCAGTACTTC
>-|TRBV4-2|TRBJ2-1|TRBD2
CASSHGGGRNEQFF
TGTGCCAGCAGCCATGGCGGGGGGAGGAATGAGCAGTTCTTC
>-|TRBV6-5|TRBJ2-1|TRBD1
CASSSIGQVPFF
TGTGCCAGCAGTTCCATTGGACAGGTGCCGTTCTTC
>few|TRBV9|TRBJ2-7|TRBD2
CASSVGLAGYEQYF
TGTGCCAGCAGCGTGGGACTAGCGGGGTACGAGCAGTACTTC
>-|TRBV27|TRBJ1-5|TRBD1
CASRPFPQGAGNQPQHF
TGTGCCAGCAGGCCCTTCCCGCAGGGGGCTGGCAATCAGCCCCAGCATTTT
>-|TRBV6-5|TRBJ1-2|-
CATKGRRTYGYTF
TGTGCCACGAAGGGTAGGCGCACCTATGGCTACACCTTC
>-|TRBV27|TRBJ1-5|-
CASSLFGDTGNQPQHF
TGTGCCAGCAGTTTATTTGGGGATACGGGCAATCAGCCCCAGCATTTT
>-|TRBV7-8|TRBJ1-4|-
CASSLELDYEKLFF
TGTGCCAGCAGCTTAGAATTGGACTATGAAAAACTGTTTTTT
>-|TRBV7-9|TRBJ2-7|-
CASSLGAYEQYF
TGTGCCAGCAGCTTAGGAGCCTACGAGCAGTACTTC
>-|TRBV4-1|TRBJ2-2|-
CASSQVRSGELFF
TGCGCCAGCAGCCAAGTACGGTCTGGGGAGCTGTTTTTT
>-|TRBV7-6|TRBJ2-7|-
CASSLKVGGSGYEQYF
TGTGCCAGCAGCTTAAAGGTAGGGGGAAGTGGATACGAGCAGTACTTC
>-|TRBV6-5|TRBJ1-1|-
CASSYSGEGSEAFF
TGTGCCAGCAGTTACTCTGGGGAGGGCAGTGAAGCTTTCTTT
>-|TRBV10-3|TRBJ2-3|-
CAISGHTNTDTQYF
TGTGCCATCAGCGGACATACCAACACAGATACGCAGTATTTT
>-|TRBV7-2|TRBJ2-7|-
CASSFFLAYEQYF
TGTGCCAGCAGCTTCTTCCTAGCCTACGAGCAGTACTTC
>few|TRBV4-1|TRBJ1-3|-
CASSQWGGWGTIYF
TGCGCCAGCAGCCAATGGGGGGGCTGGGGGACCATATATTTT
>once|TRBV4-3|TRBJ2-7|TRBD2
CASSFRASGEDEQYF
TGCGCCAGCAGCTTCCGGGCTAGCGGGGAGGACGAGCAGTACTTC
>-|TRBV7-2|TRBJ2-6|-
CASSFEPSGANVLTF
TGTGCCAGCAGCTTTGAACCTTCCGGGGCCAACGTCCTGACTTTC
>-|TRBV4-3|TRBJ2-1|TRBD1
CASSQQDRHNEQFF
TGCGCCAGCAGCCAACAGGACAGGCACAATGAGCAGTTCTTC
>-|TRBV9|TRBJ2-5|TRBD2
CASSVGTSSQETQYF
TGTGCCAGCAGCGTCGGGACTAGCAGCCAAGAGACCCAGTACTTC
>-|TRBV7-6|TRBJ2-3|-
CASSLAWTSTDTQYF
TGTGCCAGCAGCTTAGCTTGGACTAGCACAGATACGCAGTATTTT
>-|TRBV5-6|TRBJ2-4|TRBD1
CASSYGQGQNIQYF
TGTGCCAGCAGTTACGGACAGGGGCAAAACATTCAGTACTTC
>-|TRBV4-3|TRBJ2-6|-
CASSQDGGAGANVLTF
TGCGCCAGCAGCCAAGATGGGGGCGCTGGGGCCAACGTCCTGACTTTC
>-|TRBV5-4|TRBJ2-5|-
CASSLVGEGQETQYF
TGTGCCAGCAGCTTGGTGGGGGAAGGGCAAGAGACCCAGTACTTC
>-|TRBV7-2|TRBJ2-3|TRBD1
CASSSGQGVTDTQYF
TGTGCCAGCAGCTCAGGACAGGGGGTCACAGATACGCAGTATTTT
>-|TRBV6-5|TRBJ2-2|-
CASSYGVEGATGELFF
TGTGCCAGCAGTTACGGGGTGGAGGGGGCAACCGGGGAGCTGTTTTTT
>once|TRBV18|TRBJ2-1|-
CASSRGYNEQFF
TGTGCCAGCTCACGTGGATACAATGAGCAGTTCTTC
>-|TRBV9|TRBJ2-3|TRBD2
CASSLSGGYDTQYF
TGTGCCAGCAGCCTTAGCGGGGGTTACGATACGCAGTATTTT
>-|TRBV4-1|TRBJ2-7|-
CASSQGRGSYEQYF
TGCGCCAGCAGCCAAGGAAGAGGCTCCTACGAGCAGTACTTC
>-|TRBV27|TRBJ2-1|-
CASSLVLAGINEQFF
TGTGCCAGCAGTTTGGTTTTGGCGGGGATCAATGAGCAGTTCTTC
>once|TRBV15|TRBJ2-5|-
CATSRVERGEETQYF
TGTGCCACCAGCAGAGTGGAGAGGGGAGAAGAGACCCAGTACTTC
>-|TRBV4-3|TRBJ2-3|-
CASSQDGLKADTQYF
TGCGCCAGCAGCCAAGACGGCCTTAAGGCAGATACGCAGTATTTT
>-|TRBV7-8|TRBJ2-5|TRBD1
CASSEEGQGALGETQYF
TGTGCCAGCAGCGAAGAGGGACAGGGGGCGCTCGGAGAGACCCAGTACTTC
>once|TRBV14|TRBJ1-2|-
CASSPHPSEQGISGYTF
TGTGCCAGCAGCCCACACCCCAGCGAACAGGGAATTTCGGGCTACACCTTC
>-|TRBV10-3|TRBJ2-5|-
CATRGAEETQYF
TGTGCCACTCGGGGGGCGGAAGAGACCCAGTACTTC
>once|TRBV6-5|TRBJ2-5|TRBD2
CASRHGLADQETQYF
TGTGCCAGCAGACACGGACTAGCGGACCAAGAGACCCAGTACTTC
>-|TRBV27|TRBJ2-5|-
CASSLWAGFRETQYF
TGTGCCAGCAGTTTATGGGCGGGGTTTCGGGAGACCCAGTACTTC
>-|TRBV7-9|TRBJ2-1|TRBD2
CASSPWTSGGSYNEQFF
TGTGCCAGCAGCCCTTGGACTAGCGGGGGGTCTTACAATGAGCAGTTCTTC
>-|TRBV4-1|TRBJ1-1|TRBD1
CASSQTGGGLNTEAFF
TGCGCCAGCAGCCAGACAGGGGGCGGGCTGAACACTGAAGCTTTCTTT
>-|TRBV6-6|TRBJ2-5|-
CASSYPQGPQETQYF
TGTGCCAGCAGTTACCCACAGGGACCTCAAGAGACCCAGTACTTC
>-|TRBV11-2|TRBJ1-1|-
CASSLPWQMNTEAFF
TGTGCCAGCAGCTTACCCTGGCAGATGAACACTGAAGCTTTCTTT
>-|TRBV11-2|TRBJ2-1|-
CASSLEGGGTPSYNEQFF
TGTGCCAGCAGCTTAGAAGGAGGGGGGACCCCGTCCTACAATGAGCAGTTCTTC
>-|TRBV11-2|TRBJ2-1|TRBD2
CASSFVRAGGNEQFF
TGTGCCAGCAGCTTCGTACGAGCGGGGGGTAATGAGCAGTTCTTC
>-|TRBV4-2|TRBJ2-3|TRBD2
CASSQTPGLAGGTDTQYF
TGTGCCAGCAGCCAAACCCCGGGACTAGCGGGGGGCACAGATACGCAGTATTTT
>-|TRBV6-5|TRBJ1-1|-
CASSGDTEAFF
TGTGCCAGCTCTGGAGACACTGAAGCTTTCTTT